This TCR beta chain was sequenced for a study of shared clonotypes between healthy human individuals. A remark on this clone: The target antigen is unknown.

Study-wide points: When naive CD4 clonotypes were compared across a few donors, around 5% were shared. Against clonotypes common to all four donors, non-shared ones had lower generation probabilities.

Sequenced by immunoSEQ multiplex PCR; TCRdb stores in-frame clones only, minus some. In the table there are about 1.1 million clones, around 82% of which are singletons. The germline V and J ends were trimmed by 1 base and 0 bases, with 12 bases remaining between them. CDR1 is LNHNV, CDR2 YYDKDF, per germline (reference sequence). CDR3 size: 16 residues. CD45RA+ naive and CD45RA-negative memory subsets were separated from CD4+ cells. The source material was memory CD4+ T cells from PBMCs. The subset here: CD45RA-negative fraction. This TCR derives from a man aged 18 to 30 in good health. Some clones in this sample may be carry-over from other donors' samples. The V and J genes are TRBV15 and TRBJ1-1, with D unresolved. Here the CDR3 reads CATSRGAGPLNTEAFF. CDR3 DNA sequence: TGTGCCACCAGCAGAGGCGCAGGACCCCTGAACACTGAAGCTTTCTTT.